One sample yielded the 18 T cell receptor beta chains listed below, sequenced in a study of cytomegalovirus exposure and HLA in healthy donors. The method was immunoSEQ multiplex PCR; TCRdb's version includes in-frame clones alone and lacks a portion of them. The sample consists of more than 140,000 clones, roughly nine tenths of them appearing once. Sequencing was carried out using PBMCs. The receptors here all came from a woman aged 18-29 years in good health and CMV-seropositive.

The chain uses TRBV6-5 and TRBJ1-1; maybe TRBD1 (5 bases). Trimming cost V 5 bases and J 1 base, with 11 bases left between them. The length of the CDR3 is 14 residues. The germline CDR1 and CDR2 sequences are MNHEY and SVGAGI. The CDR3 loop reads CASSRAGPNTEAFF. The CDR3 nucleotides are TGTGCCAGCAGTCGTGCGGGGCCGAACACTGAAGCTTTCTTT.

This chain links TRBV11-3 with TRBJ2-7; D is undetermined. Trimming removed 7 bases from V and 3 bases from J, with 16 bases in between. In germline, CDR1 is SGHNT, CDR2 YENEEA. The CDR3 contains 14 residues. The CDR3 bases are TGTGCCAGCACCACAAACGCGGAAAACTACGAGCAGTACTTC. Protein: CASTTNAENYEQYF.

In DNA form, the CDR3 reads TGTGCCTGCGGACAGCAAGAGACCCAGTACTTC. It codes for CACGQQETQYF. This chain joins TRBV11-2 and TRBJ2-5, with a weak D call TRBD1 (6 bases). With 11 bases removed from V and 2 bases from J, the gap between germline ends came to 9 bases. CDR1 and CDR2 from the germline V gene are SGHAT and FQNNGV. This CDR3 comprises 11 residues.

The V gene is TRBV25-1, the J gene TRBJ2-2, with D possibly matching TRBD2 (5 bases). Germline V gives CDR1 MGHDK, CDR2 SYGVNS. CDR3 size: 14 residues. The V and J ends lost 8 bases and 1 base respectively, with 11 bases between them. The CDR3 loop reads CASSGLENTGELFF. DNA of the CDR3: TGTGCCAGCTCAGGACTGGAGAACACCGGGGAGCTGTTTTTT.

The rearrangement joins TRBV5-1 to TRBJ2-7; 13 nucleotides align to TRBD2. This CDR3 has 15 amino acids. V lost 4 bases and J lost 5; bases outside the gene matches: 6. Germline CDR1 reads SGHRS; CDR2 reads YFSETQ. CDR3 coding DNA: TGCGCCAGCAGCAGGACTAGCGGGAGCAGCCACGAGCAGTACTTC. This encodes CASSRTSGSSHEQYF.

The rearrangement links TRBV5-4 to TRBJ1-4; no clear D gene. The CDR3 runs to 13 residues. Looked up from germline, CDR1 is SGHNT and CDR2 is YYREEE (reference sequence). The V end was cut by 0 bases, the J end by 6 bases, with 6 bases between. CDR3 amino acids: CASSLGGDEKLFF. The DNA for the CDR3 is TGTGCCAGCAGCTTGGGGGGAGATGAAAAACTGTTTTTT.

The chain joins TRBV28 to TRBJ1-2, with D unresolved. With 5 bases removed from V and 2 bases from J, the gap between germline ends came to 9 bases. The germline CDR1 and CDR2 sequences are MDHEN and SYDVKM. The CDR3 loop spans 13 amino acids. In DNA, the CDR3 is TGTGCCAGCAGTCCGACACCCAACTATGGCTACACCTTC. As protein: CASSPTPNYGYTF.

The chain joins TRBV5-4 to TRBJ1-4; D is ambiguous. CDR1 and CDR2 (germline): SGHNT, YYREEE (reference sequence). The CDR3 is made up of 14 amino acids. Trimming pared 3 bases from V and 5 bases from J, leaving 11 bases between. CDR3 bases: TGTGCCAGCAGCTACCGGACTGAGAATGAAAAACTGTTTTTT. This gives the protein CASSYRTENEKLFF.

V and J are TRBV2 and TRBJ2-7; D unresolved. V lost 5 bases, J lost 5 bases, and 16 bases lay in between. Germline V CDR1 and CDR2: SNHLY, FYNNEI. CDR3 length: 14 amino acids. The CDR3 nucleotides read TGTGCCAGCAGTAGGTCAGGCGATTTTGACGAGCAGTACTTC. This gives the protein CASSRSGDFDEQYF. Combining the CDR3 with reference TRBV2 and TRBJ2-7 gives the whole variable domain EPEVTQTPSHQVTQMGQEVILRCVPISNHLYFYWYRQILGQKVEFLVSFYNNEISEKSEIFDDQFSVERPDGSNFTLKIRSTKLEDSAMYFCASSRSGDFDEQYFGPGTRLTVT.

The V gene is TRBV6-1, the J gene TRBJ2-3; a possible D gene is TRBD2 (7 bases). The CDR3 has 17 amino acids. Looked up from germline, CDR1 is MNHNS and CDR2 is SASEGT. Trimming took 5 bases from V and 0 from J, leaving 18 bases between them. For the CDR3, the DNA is TGTGCCAGCAGTAAAGAGGGGGGCGGGGGTAGCACAGATACGCAGTATTTT. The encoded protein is CASSKEGGGGSTDTQYF.

CDR3 DNA: TGTGCCAGCCGACTAGCGGGGACCTACGAGCAGTACTTC. Its translation is CASRLAGTYEQYF. The chain carries TRBV28 and TRBJ2-7; TRBD2 matches at 11 bases. This CDR3 contains 13 residues. The germline gives CDR1 MDHEN, CDR2 SYDVKM. V trimming: 8 bases; J trimming: 2 bases; junction bases outside the gene matches: 2.

The DNA for the CDR3 is TGTGCCAGTAAGAAGGACAGGGATCAGCCCCAGCATTTT. Its protein is CASKKDRDQPQHF. The rearrangement links TRBV2 to TRBJ1-5; 8 positions match TRBD1. The CDR3 spans 13 residues. The V gene's germline CDR1 is SNHLY and CDR2 FYNNEI. The ends lost 9 bases at V and 5 bases at J; junction bases unmatched: 6. The full variable domain, its missing parts supplied by reference TRBV2 and TRBJ1-5, is EPEVTQTPSHQVTQMGQEVILRCVPISNHLYFYWYRQILGQKVEFLVSFYNNEISEKSEIFDDQFSVERPDGSNFTLKIRSTKLEDSAMYFCASKKDRDQPQHFGDGTRLSIL.

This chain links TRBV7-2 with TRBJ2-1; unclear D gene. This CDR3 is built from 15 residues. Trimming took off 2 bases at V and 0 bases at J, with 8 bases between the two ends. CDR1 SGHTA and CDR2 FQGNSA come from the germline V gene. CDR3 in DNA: TGTGCCAGCAGCTTAAGCGCAGTCTCCTACAATGAGCAGTTCTTC. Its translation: CASSLSAVSYNEQFF.

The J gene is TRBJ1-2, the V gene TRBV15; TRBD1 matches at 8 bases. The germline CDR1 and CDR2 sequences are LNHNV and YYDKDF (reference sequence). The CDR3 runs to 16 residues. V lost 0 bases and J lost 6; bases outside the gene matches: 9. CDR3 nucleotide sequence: TGTGCCACCAGCAGAGATCTCGGGCAGGGGGCGCATGGCTACACCTTC. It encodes CATSRDLGQGAHGYTF.

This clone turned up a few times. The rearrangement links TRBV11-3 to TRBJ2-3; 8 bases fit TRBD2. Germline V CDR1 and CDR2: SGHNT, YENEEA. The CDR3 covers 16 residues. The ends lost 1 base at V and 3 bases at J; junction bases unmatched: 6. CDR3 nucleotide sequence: TGTGCCAGCAGCTTAGGCAGGCGGGAGGTAACAGATACGCAGTATTTT. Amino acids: CASSLGRREVTDTQYF.

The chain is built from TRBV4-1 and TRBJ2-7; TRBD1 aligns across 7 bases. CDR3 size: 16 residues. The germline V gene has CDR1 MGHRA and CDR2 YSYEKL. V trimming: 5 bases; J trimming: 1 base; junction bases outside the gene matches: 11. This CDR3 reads CASSKGLTGSSYEQYF. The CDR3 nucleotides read TGCGCCAGCAGCAAAGGGCTGACAGGGTCATCCTACGAGCAGTACTTC.

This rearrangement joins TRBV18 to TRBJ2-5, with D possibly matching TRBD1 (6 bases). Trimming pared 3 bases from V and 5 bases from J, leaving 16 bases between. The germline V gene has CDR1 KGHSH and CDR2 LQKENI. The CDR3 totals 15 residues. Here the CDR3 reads CASSPLKGVQETQYF. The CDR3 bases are TGTGCCAGCTCACCCCTAAAGGGGGTTCAGGAGACCCAGTACTTC.

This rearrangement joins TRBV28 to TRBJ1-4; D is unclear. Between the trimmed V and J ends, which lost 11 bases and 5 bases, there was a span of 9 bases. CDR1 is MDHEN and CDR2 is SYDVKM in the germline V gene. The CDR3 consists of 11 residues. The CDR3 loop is CAVGVNEKLFF. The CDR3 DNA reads TGTGCCGTCGGAGTGAATGAAAAACTGTTTTTT.